This T cell receptor beta chain was documented in a study of T-cell memory formation after mild COVID-19. Broader study findings: Pre-infection memory already had some responding clones, implying cross-reactive memory joined. For second-wave clones that peaked at day 37, SARS-CoV-2 specificity went unverified. Of the contracting clones, CD4+ ones lay mainly in CM and EM, and CD8+ ones in EMRA.

TCRdb reprocessed the 5' RACE reads via MiXCR and lists one record per CDR3 protein. This table holds approximately 270,000 distinct CDR3 sequences, roughly 16% found once. The CDR3 runs 14 residues. The junction had 8 bases not matched to a gene; V was cut back by 4 bases and J by 6 bases. Looked up from germline, CDR1 is SNHLY and CDR2 is FYNNEI. Concerning this clonotype: Its antigen is as yet unknown.

Sequencing used PBMCs or a T cell subset sorted from them (not recorded which). The TCR sequence derives from a man aged 18 to 30 who had mild COVID-19 (a few samples of this study predate the infection). Cell type and time point are not known. V usage is TRBV2 and J usage is TRBJ2-7, with 8 positions matching TRBD1. For the CDR3, the DNA is TGTGCCAGCAGTGGGCCCACAGGGGGAGGCGAGCAGTACGTC. Its protein is CASSGPTGGGEQYV.